These 8 T cell receptor beta chains originate from one sample sequenced in a study of shared clonotypes between healthy human individuals. Measured with immunoSEQ multiplex PCR; TCRdb has only the in-frame clones, and not every one. The sample consists of more than 1.2 million clones, approximately 98.5% of them appearing once. The sequencing input was naive CD4+ T cells sorted from blood. As for subset: CD45RA+ positively selected. The source is a young man in good health.

The rearrangement uses TRBV9 and TRBJ2-1; D gene unclear. There are 15 residues in the CDR3. CDR1 is SGDLS, CDR2 YYNGEE, per germline. The ends were cut back, 0 bases at V and 3 bases at J, with 10 bases in the middle. CDR3 amino acids: CASSVVGSVYNEQFF. The CDR3 coding sequence is TGTGCCAGCAGCGTAGTGGGTAGTGTCTACAATGAGCAGTTCTTC.

This clone appeared once. CDR3 in amino acids: CASSPRGSFVDEQFF. CDR3 sequence (DNA): TGTGCCAGCAGCCCGAGAGGGTCTTTTGTCGATGAGCAGTTCTTC. V and J are TRBV11-2 and TRBJ2-1, with D possibly TRBD2 on 5 matching bases. The V gene lost 5 bases and the J gene lost 8 bases, with 19 bases spanning the gap. The germline CDR1 and CDR2 sequences are SGHAT and FQNNGV. The CDR3 contains 15 residues.

The chain is built from TRBV6-5 and TRBJ1-2, with D maybe TRBD1 (6 bases). Per the germline V gene, CDR1 is MNHEY and CDR2 is SVGAGI. The CDR3 totals 14 residues. V shed 0 bases and J shed 10 bases, with 15 bases lying between them. CDR3 bases: TGTGCCAGCAGTTACTCGCAGCAGGGGACTCTCTACACCTTC. Its protein is CASSYSQQGTLYTF.

The chain joins TRBV9 to TRBJ1-3; D is ambiguous. Germline lookup yields CDR1 SGDLS and CDR2 YYNGEE. The CDR3 has 17 residues. V was cut by 1 base and J by 4 bases, with 18 bases left in between. For the CDR3, the DNA is TGTGCCAGCAGCGTATCCCCCCCTGTCTCCGCGGGAAACACCATATATTTT. It yields the protein CASSVSPPVSAGNTIYF.

The rearrangement joins TRBV7-9 to TRBJ2-3, with 7 bases aligning to TRBD2. CDR1 SEHNR and CDR2 FQNEAQ come from the germline V gene (reference sequence). The trim removed 5 bases at V and 4 bases at J, leaving 9 bases unmatched. The CDR3 covers 15 residues. The CDR3 DNA reads TGTGCCAGCAGCCCTTTGGCGGGAGTGGCAGATACGCAGTATTTT. It codes for CASSPLAGVADTQYF.

V is TRBV15 and J is TRBJ2-7, with 8 bases matching TRBD2. CDR3 size: 16 residues. V shed 4 bases, J shed 5 bases, and the junction held 13 bases outside the gene matches. Looked up from germline, CDR1 is LNHNV and CDR2 is YYDKDF (reference sequence). DNA for the CDR3: TGTGCCACCAGCACAGGGGTGAGCGGGAGTTTCCACGAGCAGTACTTC. The encoded protein is CATSTGVSGSFHEQYF.

The rearrangement links TRBV19 to TRBJ2-1; 10 bases match TRBD2. V shed 5 bases, J shed 5 bases, and the junction held 6 bases outside the gene matches. Per germline, CDR1 LNHDA and CDR2 SQIVND (reference sequence). The CDR3 spans 15 residues. CDR3 bases: TGTGCCAGTAGTGCCAGGACTAGCGGCCACAATGAGCAGTTCTTC. Translation gives CASSARTSGHNEQFF.

This clone was recorded only once. The gene calls are TRBV6-6 and TRBJ2-5; TRBD1 aligns across 7 bases. The CDR3 runs 15 residues. The V gene end was trimmed by 0 bases and the J gene end by 5 bases; junction bases not matched to a gene: 6. Germline CDR1 and CDR2: MNHNY and SVGAGI (reference sequence). CDR3 region: CASSYSYRGSETQYF. Here the CDR3 DNA reads TGTGCCAGCAGTTACTCGTACAGGGGAAGCGAGACCCAGTACTTC.